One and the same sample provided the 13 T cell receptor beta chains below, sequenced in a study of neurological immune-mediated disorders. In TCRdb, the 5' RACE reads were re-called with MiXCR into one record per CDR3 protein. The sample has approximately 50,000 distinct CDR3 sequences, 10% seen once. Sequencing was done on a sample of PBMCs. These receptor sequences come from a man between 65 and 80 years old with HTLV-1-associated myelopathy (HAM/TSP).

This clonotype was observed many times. The CDR3 DNA follows: TGCGCCAGCAGTTTATCACAGGGGGGATCCTACAATGAGCAGTTCTTC. Residues: CASSLSQGGSYNEQFF. The gene calls are TRBV5-1 and TRBJ2-1; 8 bases agree with TRBD1. CDR3 length: 16 residues. The J segment lost 1 base and the V segment lost 5 bases, leaving 8 bases of the junction unmatched. Germline CDR1 SGHRS, CDR2 YFSETQ.

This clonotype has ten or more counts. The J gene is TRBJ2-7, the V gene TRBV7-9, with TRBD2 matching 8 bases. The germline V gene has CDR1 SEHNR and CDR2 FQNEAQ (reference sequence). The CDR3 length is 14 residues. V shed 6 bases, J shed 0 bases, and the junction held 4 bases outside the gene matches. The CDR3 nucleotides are TGTGCCAGCAGGCAAAGCGGGAGCTCCTACGAGCAGTACTTC. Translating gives CASRQSGSSYEQYF.

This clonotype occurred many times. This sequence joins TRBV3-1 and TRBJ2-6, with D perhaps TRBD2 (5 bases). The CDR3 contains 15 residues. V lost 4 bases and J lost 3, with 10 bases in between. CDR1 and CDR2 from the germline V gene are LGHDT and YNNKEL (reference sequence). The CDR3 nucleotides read TGTGCCAGCAGCCCGGGGTTGGGTGGGGCCAACGTCCTGACTTTC. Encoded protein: CASSPGLGGANVLTF.

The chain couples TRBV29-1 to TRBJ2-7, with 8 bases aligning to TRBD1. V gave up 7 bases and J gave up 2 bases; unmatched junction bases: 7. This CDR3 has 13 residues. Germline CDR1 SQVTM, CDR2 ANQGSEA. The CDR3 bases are TGCAGCGCCCGAGGGGGACAGGCCTACGAGCAGTACTTC. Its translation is CSARGGQAYEQYF.

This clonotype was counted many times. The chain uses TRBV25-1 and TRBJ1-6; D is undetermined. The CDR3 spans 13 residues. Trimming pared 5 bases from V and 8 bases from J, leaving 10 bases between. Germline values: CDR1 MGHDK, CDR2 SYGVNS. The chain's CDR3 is CASSRQPDSPLHF. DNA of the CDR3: TGTGCCAGCAGTAGGCAGCCCGATTCACCCCTCCACTTT.

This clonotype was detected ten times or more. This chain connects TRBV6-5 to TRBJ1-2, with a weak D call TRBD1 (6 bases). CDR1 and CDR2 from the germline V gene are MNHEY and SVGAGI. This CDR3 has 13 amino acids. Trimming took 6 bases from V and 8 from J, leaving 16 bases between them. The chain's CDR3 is CASRNQGIQGYTF. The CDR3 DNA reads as TGTGCCAGCAGGAACCAGGGGATTCAAGGCTACACCTTC.

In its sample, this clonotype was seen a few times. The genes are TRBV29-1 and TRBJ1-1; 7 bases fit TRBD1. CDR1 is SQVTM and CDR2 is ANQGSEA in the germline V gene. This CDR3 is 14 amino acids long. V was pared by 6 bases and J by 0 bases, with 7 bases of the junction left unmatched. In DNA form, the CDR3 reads TGCAGCGTCTTAAAGACAGGGATGAACACTGAAGCTTTCTTT. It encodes CSVLKTGMNTEAFF.

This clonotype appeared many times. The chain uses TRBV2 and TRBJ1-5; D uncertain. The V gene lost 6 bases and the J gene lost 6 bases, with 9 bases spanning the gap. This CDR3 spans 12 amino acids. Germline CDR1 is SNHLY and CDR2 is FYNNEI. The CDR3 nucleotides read TGTGCCAGCAGCGACGGGATTCAGCCCCAGCATTTT. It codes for CASSDGIQPQHF.

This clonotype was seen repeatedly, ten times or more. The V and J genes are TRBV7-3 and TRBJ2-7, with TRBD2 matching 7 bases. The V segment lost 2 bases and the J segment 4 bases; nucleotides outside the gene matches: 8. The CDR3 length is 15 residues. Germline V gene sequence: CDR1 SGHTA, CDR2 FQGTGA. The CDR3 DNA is TGTGCCAGCAGCTTATCCCATAGCGGGCGGTACGAGCAGTACTTC. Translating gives CASSLSHSGRYEQYF.

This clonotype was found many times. In DNA, the CDR3 is TGTGCCAGCAGCCCGGCGGGAGTCTGGACCGGGGAGCTGTTTTTT. Protein sequence: CASSPAGVWTGELFF. This sequence joins TRBV14 and TRBJ2-2, with 7 bases lining up with TRBD2. V shed 4 bases, J shed 5 bases, and the junction held 7 bases outside the gene matches. Germline V gene data show CDR1 as SGHDN and CDR2 as FVKESK. This CDR3 has 15 amino acids.

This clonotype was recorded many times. The CDR3 protein is CASSLLDLPGGRSSETQYF. The CDR3 DNA reads TGTGCCAGCAGCTTATTGGATTTACCGGGAGGGCGGAGTTCGGAGACCCAGTACTTC. The rearrangement uses TRBV11-2 and TRBJ2-5, with TRBD2 identical over 8 bases. The CDR3 has 19 amino acids. Germline values: CDR1 SGHAT, CDR2 FQNNGV. V lost 2 bases to trimming and J lost 5 bases; unmatched junction nucleotides: 19.

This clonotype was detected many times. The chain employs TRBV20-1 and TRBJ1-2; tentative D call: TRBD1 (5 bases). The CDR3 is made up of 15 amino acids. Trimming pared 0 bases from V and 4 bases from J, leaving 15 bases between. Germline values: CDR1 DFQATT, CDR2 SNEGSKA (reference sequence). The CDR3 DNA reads TGCAGTGCTAGAGAAGCTGGGGGAACTTTCTATGGCTACACCTTC. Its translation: CSAREAGGTFYGYTF.

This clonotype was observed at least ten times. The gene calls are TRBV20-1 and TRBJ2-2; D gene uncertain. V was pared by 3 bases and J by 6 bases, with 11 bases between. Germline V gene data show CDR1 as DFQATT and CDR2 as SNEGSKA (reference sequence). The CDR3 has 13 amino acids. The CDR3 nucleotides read TGCAGTGCTAGCCGCCCGGGTTCCGGGGAGCTGTTTTTT. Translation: CSASRPGSGELFF.